Below, one T cell receptor beta chain is given with its context. Repertoires were generated with immunoSEQ multiplex PCR, while TCRdb's copy carries only in-frame clones and drops some. The data show about 69,000 clones, about 90% seen once. This record belongs to a study of technical replicates of blood from several donors. The germline CDR1 and CDR2 sequences are KGHSH and LQKENI. The CDR3 runs 15 residues. After removal of 5 bases from V and 6 bases from J, the junction contained 8 bases not matched to a gene. The chain is built from TRBV18 and TRBJ2-7; 12 bases map to TRBD2. This TCR derives from a human donor in good health. Some clones in this sample may be carry-over from other donors' samples. Source material: PBMCs. This chain's CDR3 is CASSSRLAGDGEQYF. DNA for the CDR3: TGTGCCAGCTCATCCAGACTAGCGGGGGATGGCGAGCAGTACTTC.